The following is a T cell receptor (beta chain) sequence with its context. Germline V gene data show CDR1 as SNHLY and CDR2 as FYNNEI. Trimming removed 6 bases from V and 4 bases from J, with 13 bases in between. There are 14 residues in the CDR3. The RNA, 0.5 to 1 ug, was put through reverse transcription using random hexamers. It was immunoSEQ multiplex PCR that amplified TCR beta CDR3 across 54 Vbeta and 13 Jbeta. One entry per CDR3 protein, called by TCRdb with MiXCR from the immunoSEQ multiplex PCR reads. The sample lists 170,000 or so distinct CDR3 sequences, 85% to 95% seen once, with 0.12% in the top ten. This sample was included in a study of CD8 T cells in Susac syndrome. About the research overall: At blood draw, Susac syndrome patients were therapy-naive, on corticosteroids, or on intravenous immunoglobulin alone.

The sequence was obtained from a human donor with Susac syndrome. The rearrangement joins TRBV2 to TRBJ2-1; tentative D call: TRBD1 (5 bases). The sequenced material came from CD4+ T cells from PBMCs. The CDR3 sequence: CASRIEQGYNEQFF. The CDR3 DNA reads TGTGCCAGCAGAATTGAGCAGGGTTACAATGAGCAGTTCTTC.